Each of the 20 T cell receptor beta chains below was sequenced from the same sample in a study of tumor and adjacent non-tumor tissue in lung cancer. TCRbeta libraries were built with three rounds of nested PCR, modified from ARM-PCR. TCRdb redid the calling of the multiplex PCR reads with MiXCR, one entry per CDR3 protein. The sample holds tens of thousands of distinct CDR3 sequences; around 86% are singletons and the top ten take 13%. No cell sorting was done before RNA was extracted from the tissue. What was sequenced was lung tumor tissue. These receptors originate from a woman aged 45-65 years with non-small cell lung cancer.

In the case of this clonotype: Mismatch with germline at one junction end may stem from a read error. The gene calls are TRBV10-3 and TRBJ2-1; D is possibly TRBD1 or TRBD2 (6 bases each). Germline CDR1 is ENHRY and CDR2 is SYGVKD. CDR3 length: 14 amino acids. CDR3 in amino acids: CAISESAGHNEQSF. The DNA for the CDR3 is TGTGCCATCAGTGAGTCTGCGGGACACAATGAGCAGTCCTTC.

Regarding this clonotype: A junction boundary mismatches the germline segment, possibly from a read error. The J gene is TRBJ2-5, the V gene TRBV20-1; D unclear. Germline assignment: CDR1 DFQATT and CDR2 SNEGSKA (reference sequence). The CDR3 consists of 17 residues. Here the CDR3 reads CNAISPTILGPKETQYF. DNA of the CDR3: TGCAATGCTATCAGCCCGACAATCCTTGGGCCCAAAGAGACCCAGTACTTC.

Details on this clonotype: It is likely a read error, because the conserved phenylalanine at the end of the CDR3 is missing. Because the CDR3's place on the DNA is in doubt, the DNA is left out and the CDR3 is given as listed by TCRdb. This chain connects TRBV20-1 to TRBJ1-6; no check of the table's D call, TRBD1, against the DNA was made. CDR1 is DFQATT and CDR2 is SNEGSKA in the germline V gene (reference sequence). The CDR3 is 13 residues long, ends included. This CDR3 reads CSARGQGNSPLHL.

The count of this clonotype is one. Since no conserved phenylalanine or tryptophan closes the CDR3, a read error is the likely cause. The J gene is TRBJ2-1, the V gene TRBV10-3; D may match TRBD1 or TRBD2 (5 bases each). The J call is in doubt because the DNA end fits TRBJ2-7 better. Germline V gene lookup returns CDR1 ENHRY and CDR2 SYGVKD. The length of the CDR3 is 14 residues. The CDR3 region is CAISESGELNEQYI. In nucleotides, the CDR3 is TGTGCCATCAGTGAGTCGGGGGAGTTGAATGAGCAGTACATC.

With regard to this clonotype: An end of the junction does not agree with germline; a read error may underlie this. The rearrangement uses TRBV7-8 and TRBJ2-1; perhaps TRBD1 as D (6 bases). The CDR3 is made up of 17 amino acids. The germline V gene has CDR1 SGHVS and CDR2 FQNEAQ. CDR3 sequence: CANSLVGVPDRNNEQFF. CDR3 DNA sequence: TGTGCCAACAGCCTAGTGGGGGTCCCGGACAGAAACAATGAGCAGTTCTTC.

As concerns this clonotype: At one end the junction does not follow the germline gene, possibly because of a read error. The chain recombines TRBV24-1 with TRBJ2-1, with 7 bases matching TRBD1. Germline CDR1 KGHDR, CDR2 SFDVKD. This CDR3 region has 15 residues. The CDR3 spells CATSDPSSTGYEQFF. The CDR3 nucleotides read TGTGCCACAAGTGACCCCTCCTCGACAGGGTATGAGCAGTTCTTC.

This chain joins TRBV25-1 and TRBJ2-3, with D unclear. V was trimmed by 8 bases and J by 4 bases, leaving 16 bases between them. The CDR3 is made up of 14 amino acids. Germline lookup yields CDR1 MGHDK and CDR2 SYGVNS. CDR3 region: CASAQLSRADTQYF. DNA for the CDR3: TGTGCCAGCGCTCAGTTGTCTAGAGCAGATACGCAGTATTTT.

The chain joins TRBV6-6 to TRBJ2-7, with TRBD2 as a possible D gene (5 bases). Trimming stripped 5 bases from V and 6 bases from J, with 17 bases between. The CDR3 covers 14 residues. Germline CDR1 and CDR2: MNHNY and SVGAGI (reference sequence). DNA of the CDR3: TGTGCCAGCAGTCAAATGCTAGCAGTCTGCGAGCAGTACTTC. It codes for CASSQMLAVCEQYF.

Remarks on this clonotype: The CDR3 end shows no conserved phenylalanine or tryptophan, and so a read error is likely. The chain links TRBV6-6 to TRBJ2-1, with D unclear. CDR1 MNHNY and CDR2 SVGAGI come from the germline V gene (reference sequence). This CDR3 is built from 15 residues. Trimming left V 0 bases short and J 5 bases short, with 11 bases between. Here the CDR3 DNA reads TGTGCCAGCAGTTACTCGACGGTCATTCACAATGAGCAGTTCTTA. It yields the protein CASSYSTVIHNEQFL.

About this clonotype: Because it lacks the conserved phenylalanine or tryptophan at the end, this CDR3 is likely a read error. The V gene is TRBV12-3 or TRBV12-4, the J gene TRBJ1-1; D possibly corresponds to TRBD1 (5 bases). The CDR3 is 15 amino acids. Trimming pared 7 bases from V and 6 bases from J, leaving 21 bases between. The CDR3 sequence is CASIQRGQGNPEAFS. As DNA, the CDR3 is TGTGCCAGCATCCAACGGGGTCAGGGTAACCCTGAAGCTTTCTCT.

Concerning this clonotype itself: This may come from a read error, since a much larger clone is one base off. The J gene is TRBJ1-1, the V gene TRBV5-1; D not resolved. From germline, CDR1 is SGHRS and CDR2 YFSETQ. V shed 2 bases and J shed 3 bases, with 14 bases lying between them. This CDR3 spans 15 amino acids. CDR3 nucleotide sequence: TGCGCCAGCAGCTTCGGTGACGATCCTGACACTGAAGCTTTCTTT. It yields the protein CASSFGDDPDTEAFF.

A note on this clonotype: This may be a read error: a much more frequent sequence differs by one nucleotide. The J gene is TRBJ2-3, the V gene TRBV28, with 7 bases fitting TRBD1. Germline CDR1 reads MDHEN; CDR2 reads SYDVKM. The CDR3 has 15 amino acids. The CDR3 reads CASSSTGASTDTKYF. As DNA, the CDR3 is TGTGCCAGCAGTTCTACAGGGGCTAGCACAGATACGAAGTATTTT.

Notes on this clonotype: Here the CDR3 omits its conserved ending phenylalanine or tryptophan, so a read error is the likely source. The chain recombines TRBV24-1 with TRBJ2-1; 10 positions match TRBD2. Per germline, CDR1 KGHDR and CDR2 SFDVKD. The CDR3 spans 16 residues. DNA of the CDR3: TGTGCCACCTGTGACCCCGGCGGAGCGGGGGGGAATGAGCAGTTCTTA. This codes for CATCDPGGAGGNEQFL.

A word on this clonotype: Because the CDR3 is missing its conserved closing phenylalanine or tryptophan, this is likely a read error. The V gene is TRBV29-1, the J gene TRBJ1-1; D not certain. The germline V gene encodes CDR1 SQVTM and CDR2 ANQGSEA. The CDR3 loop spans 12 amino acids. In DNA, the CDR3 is TGCCGCGTTGAGCCAGGGAACACTGAAGCTTTCATT. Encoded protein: CRVEPGNTEAFI.

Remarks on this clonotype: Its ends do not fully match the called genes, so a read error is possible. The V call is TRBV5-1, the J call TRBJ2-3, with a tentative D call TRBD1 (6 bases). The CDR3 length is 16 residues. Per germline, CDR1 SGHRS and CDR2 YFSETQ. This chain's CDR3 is CTSSSEVAGVADTQYF. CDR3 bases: TGCACCAGTAGCTCGGAGGTGGCAGGGGTTGCAGATACGCAGTATTTT.

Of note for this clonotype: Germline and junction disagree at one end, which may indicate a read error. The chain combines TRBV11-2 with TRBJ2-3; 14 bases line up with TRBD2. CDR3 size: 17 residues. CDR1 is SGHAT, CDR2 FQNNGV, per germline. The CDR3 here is CASSLYPGLAGVDTLYF. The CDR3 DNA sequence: TGTGCCAGCAGCTTGTACCCGGGACTAGCGGGAGTAGATACGCTGTATTTT.

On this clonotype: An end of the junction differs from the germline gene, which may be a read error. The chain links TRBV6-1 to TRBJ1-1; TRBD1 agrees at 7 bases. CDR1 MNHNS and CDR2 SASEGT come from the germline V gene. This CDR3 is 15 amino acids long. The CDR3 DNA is TGTGCCAGCAGCGAAGGGACAGCCGCCCGCACTGAAGTTTACTTT. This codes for CASSEGTAARTEVYF.

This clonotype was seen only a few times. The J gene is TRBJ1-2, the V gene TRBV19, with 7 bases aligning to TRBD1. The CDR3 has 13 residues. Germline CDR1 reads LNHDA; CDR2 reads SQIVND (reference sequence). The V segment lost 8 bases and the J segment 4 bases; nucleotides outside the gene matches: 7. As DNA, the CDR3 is TGTGCCAGTCGTGGGACAGACGTCTATGGCTACACCTTC. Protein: CASRGTDVYGYTF.

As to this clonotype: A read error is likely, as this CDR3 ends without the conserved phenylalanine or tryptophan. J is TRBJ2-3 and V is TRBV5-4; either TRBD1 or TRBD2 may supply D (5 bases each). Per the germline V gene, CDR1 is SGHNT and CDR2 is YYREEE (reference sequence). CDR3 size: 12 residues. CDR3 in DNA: TGTGCCAGCAGCTTGGGAGGGGATATGCAGTATATT. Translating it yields CASSLGGDMQYI.

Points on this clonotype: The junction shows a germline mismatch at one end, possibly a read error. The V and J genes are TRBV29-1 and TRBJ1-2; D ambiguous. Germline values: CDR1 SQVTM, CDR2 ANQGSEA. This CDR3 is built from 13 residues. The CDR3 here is CSVEDGRRCGYTF. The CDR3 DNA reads TGCAGTGTTGAAGATGGTCGTCGCTGTGGCTACACCTTC. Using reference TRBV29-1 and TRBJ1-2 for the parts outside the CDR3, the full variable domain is SAVISQKPSRDICQRGTSLTIQCQVDSQVTMMFWYRQQPGQSLTLIATANQGSEATYESGFVIDKFPISRPNLTFSTLTVSNMSPEDSSIYLCSVEDGRRCGYTFGSGTRLTVV.